This passage covers 15 T cell receptor beta chains from one sample sequenced in a study of T cell repertoires in cytomegalovirus infection. MiXCR, applied by TCRdb to the reads, yields one record per CDR3 protein. This sample has fewer than 1,000,000 distinct CDR3 sequences, with under 40% found just once. The antigens for these receptors are not known. Sequencing used cultured CD8+ T cells from PBMCs, obtained from culture after CMV antigen stimulation. Receptors originate from a human donor in good health (CMV status not recorded). Some clones in this sample may be carry-over from other donors' samples.

V gene TRBV6-5 combines with J gene TRBJ2-1; TRBD2 is a possible D gene (7 bases). Deletions cut 6 bases from V and 12 bases from J, with 12 bases between. The CDR3 loop spans 11 amino acids. Per germline, CDR1 MNHEY and CDR2 SVGAGI. The CDR3 sequence: CASSWGGPQFF. CDR3 bases: TGTGCCAGCAGCTGGGGGGGGCCGCAGTTCTTC.

This clonotype was seen more than once but under ten times. The genes are TRBV5-4 and TRBJ2-5; 14 bases are a match to TRBD2. This CDR3 spans 17 amino acids. Germline CDR1 is SGHNT and CDR2 is YYREEE (reference sequence). J lost 4 bases, V lost 4 bases, and 9 bases had no gene match. CDR3 amino acids: CASSPGLAGGLGETQYF. For the CDR3, the DNA is TGTGCCAGCAGCCCCGGACTAGCGGGGGGTTTGGGAGAGACCCAGTACTTC.

This clonotype was recorded at least ten times. The chain recombines TRBV7-2 with TRBJ1-4, with D hard to call. Between the trimmed V and J ends, which lost 4 bases and 1 base, there was a span of 10 bases. The germline V gene has CDR1 SGHTA and CDR2 FQGNSA. CDR3 length: 15 amino acids. The DNA of the CDR3 is TGTGCCAGCAGCTCCCCTTGGCAAACTAATGAAAAACTGTTTTTT. Its protein product is CASSSPWQTNEKLFF.

As DNA, the CDR3 is TGTGCCAGCAGCCCGTCCCTCGGACTAGCGGGGCCCCCAAGCACCGGGGAGCTGTTTTTT. Translation: CASSPSLGLAGPPSTGELFF. V is TRBV6-5 and J is TRBJ2-2; the match to TRBD2 covers 12 bases. Trimming removed 6 bases from V and 4 bases from J; junction bases left unmatched: 18. CDR1 and CDR2 from the germline V gene are MNHEY and SVGAGI. The CDR3 spans 20 residues.

The chain carries TRBV25-1 and TRBJ1-4; 7 bases match TRBD1. This CDR3 contains 15 residues. Germline V gives CDR1 MGHDK, CDR2 SYGVNS. Trimming removed 8 bases from V and 4 bases from J; junction bases left unmatched: 10. The DNA of the CDR3 is TGTGCCAGCCGCACCCGACAGGGCTTTAATGAAAAACTGTTTTTT. Residues: CASRTRQGFNEKLFF.

Here the CDR3 reads CASTPRGSTEAKNTEAFF. As DNA, the CDR3 is TGTGCCAGCACCCCCCGGGGATCTACCGAAGCTAAAAACACTGAAGCTTTCTTT. The V gene is TRBV7-9, the J gene TRBJ1-1, with D unclear. This CDR3 contains 18 residues. Germline V lookup: CDR1 SEHNR, CDR2 FQNEAQ (reference sequence). Trimming left V 7 bases short and J 2 bases short, with 26 bases between.

The chain joins TRBV4-3 to TRBJ1-2, with unresolved D. V was cut by 7 bases and J by 5 bases, with 23 bases left in between. The CDR3 is made up of 16 amino acids. The germline CDR1 and CDR2 sequences are LGHNA and YSLEER. The CDR3 DNA follows: TGCGCCAGCAACCATGCTCCCCGGGAGACACATTATGGCTACACCTTC. Protein: CASNHAPRETHYGYTF.

This clonotype was observed a few times. The chain combines TRBV7-9 with TRBJ2-3; 8 positions agree with TRBD2. This CDR3 is 15 amino acids long. CDR1 is SEHNR, CDR2 FQNEAQ, per germline (reference sequence). V lost 5 bases and J lost 4; bases outside the gene matches: 8. The CDR3 loop is CASSGPGLVPDTQYF. CDR3 nucleotide sequence: TGTGCCAGCAGCGGACCGGGACTAGTCCCAGATACGCAGTATTTT.

The rearrangement links TRBV9 to TRBJ1-6; possibly TRBD1 for D (6 bases). Germline CDR1 and CDR2: SGDLS and YYNGEE. The CDR3 sequence is 14 residues long. The germline V and J ends were trimmed by 3 bases and 10 bases, with 14 bases remaining between them. For the CDR3, the DNA is TGTGCCAGCAGCGAAAGCTCAGGGGTCTCACCCCTCCACTTT. Translation: CASSESSGVSPLHF.

This chain joins TRBV12-3 or TRBV12-4 and TRBJ2-2; possibly TRBD2 for D (6 bases). With 6 bases removed from V and 8 bases from J, the gap between germline ends came to 13 bases. The CDR3 length is 13 residues. The CDR3 sequence: CASRRGTEGELFF. CDR3 bases: TGTGCCAGCAGACGGGGGACCGAAGGGGAGCTGTTTTTT.

The CDR3 coding sequence is TGTGCCAGCAGCCAAGGGAGACAGGGGTACTATGGCTACACCTTC. The encoded protein is CASSQGRQGYYGYTF. V usage is TRBV14 and J usage is TRBJ1-2; TRBD1 aligns across 8 bases. V was clipped by 1 base and J by 3 bases; unmatched bases: 4. The CDR3 is 15 residues long. Per germline, CDR1 SGHDN and CDR2 FVKESK.

V usage is TRBV15 and J usage is TRBJ1-5; 9 bases match TRBD1. Unmatched junction bases numbered 4, after V lost 9 bases and J lost 4 bases. Germline CDR1 LNHNV, CDR2 YYDKDF (reference sequence). This CDR3 comprises 13 residues. This chain's CDR3 is CATTTGGNQPQHF. The DNA for the CDR3 is TGTGCCACAACGACAGGGGGAAATCAGCCCCAGCATTTT.

The chain couples TRBV6-2 or TRBV6-3 to TRBJ2-7; possible D gene TRBD1, 6 bases. Trimming cost V 11 bases and J 1 base, with 12 bases left between them. CDR1 is MNHEY and CDR2 is SVGEGT in the germline V gene. The CDR3 contains 12 residues. The CDR3 loop reads CASEGESYEQYF. CDR3 bases: TGTGCCTCCGAGGGGGAATCCTACGAGCAGTACTTC.

The chain carries TRBV6-5 and TRBJ1-2; D possibly corresponds to TRBD1 (5 bases). This CDR3 is 12 amino acids long. Germline CDR1 reads MNHEY; CDR2 reads SVGAGI. V lost 6 bases, J lost 2 bases, and 7 bases lay in between. This CDR3 is CASRGGNYGYTF. The CDR3, as DNA: TGTGCCAGCAGGGGGGGGAACTATGGCTACACCTTC.

This sequence joins TRBV7-9 and TRBJ1-5; tentative D call: TRBD1 (5 bases). The V gene lost 5 bases and the J gene lost 7 bases, with 18 bases spanning the gap. The germline V gene has CDR1 SEHNR and CDR2 FQNEAQ (reference sequence). This CDR3 is 15 amino acids long. CDR3 bases: TGTGCCAGCAGCACGACTCAGGGTTACGGGCAGCCCCAGCATTTT. It translates to CASSTTQGYGQPQHF.